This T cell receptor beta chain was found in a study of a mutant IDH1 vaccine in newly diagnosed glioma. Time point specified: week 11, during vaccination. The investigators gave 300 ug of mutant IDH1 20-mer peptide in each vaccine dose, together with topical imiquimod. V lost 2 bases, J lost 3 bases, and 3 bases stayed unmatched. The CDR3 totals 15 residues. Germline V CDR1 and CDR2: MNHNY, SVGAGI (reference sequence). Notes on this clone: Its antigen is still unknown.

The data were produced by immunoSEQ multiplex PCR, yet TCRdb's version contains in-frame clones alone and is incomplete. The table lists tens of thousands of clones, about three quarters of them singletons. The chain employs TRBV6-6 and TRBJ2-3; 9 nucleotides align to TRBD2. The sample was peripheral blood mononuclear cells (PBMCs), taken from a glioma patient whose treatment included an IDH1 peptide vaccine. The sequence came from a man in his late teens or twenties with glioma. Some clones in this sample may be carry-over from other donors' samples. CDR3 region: CASSYAGGPTDTQYF. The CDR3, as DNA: TGTGCCAGCAGTTACGCGGGGGGGCCAACAGATACGCAGTATTTT.